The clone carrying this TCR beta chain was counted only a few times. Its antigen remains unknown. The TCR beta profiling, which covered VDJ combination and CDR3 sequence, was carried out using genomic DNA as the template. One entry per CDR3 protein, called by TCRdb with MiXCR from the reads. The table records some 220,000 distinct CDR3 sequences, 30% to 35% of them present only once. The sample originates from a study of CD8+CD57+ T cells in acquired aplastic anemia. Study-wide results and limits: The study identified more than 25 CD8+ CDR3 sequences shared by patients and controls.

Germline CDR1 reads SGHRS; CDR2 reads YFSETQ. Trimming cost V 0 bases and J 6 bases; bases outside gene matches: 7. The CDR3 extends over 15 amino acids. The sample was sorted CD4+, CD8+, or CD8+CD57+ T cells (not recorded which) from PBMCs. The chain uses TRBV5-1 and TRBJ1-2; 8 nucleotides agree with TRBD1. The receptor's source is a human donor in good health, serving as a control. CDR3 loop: CASSLEAGGSDGYTF. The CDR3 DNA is TGCGCCAGCAGCTTGGAGGCAGGGGGCTCCGATGGCTACACCTTC.